This T cell receptor (beta chain) derives from a study of T cells after yellow fever vaccination. Overall study context: In the case of low-cell-number fractions, SMART-Seq v4 Ultra Low Input was used for preparation.

The CDR3 length is 15 residues. Germline V gene lookup returns CDR1 SGHTA and CDR2 FQGNSA. V lost 1 base to trimming and J lost 12 bases; unmatched junction nucleotides: 8. MiXCR, run by TCRdb on the 5' RACE reads, gives a single entry per CDR3 protein. The table lists roughly 340,000 distinct CDR3 sequences, approximately 3.9% of them singletons. At least ten counts were recorded for this clonotype. This TCR was sampled from a man aged 18 to 29 who received the YFV17D yellow fever vaccine. J is TRBJ2-1 and V is TRBV7-2; 11 bases agree with TRBD2. The material sequenced was PBMCs, taken 5 days after the yellow fever booster vaccination. CDR3 protein: CASSLVVSGGGSQFF. The CDR3 DNA reads as TGTGCCAGCAGCTTAGTGGTTAGCGGGGGGGGTTCGCAGTTCTTC.